Following are 30 T cell receptor beta chains from one sample sequenced in a study of cytomegalovirus exposure and HLA in healthy donors. Here immunoSEQ multiplex PCR was the method, and the copy in TCRdb shows in-frame clones only, minus some. This sample yields a few hundred thousand clones, of which 90% are seen a single time; under 0.4% belongs to the top ten. The sample comprised PBMCs. These receptors all stem from a woman aged 18 to 35 in good health and CMV-seronegative.

This chain joins TRBV6-6 and TRBJ2-2; 7 nucleotides match TRBD2. J gave up 3 bases and V 5 bases, and 9 bases lay outside the gene matches. Germline V gives CDR1 MNHNY, CDR2 SVGAGI (reference sequence). This CDR3 is built from 16 residues. Written as DNA, the CDR3 is TGTGCCAGCAGTGCCATTGGCGGGGGTGACACCGGGGAGCTGTTTTTT. It codes for CASSAIGGGDTGELFF.

This chain joins TRBV19 and TRBJ2-1, with 9 bases identical to TRBD2. The CDR3 extends over 14 amino acids. Losses at the gene ends were 6 bases for V and 2 bases for J; bases not matched to a gene: 2. The germline V gene has CDR1 LNHDA and CDR2 SQIVND (reference sequence). CDR3 in amino acids: CASRTSGPYNEQFF. The CDR3 region has the DNA TGTGCCAGTAGGACTAGCGGACCCTACAATGAGCAGTTCTTC. Filled out from reference TRBV19 and TRBJ2-1, the complete variable domain reads DGGITQSPKYLFRKEGQNVTLSCEQNLNHDAMYWYRQDPGQGLRLIYYSQIVNDFQKGDIAEGYSVSREKKESFPLTVTSAQKNPTAFYLCASRTSGPYNEQFFGPGTRLTVL.

This clone occurred once. The CDR3 loop reads CASSWGQGSQETQYF. Here the CDR3 DNA reads TGTGCCAGCAGCTGGGGACAGGGAAGTCAAGAGACCCAGTACTTC. The V and J genes are TRBV7-6 and TRBJ2-5, with 9 bases aligning to TRBD1. Germline CDR1 is SGHVS and CDR2 is FNYEAQ. The CDR3 is 15 amino acids. V shed 4 bases and J 2 bases; nucleotides not matched to a gene: 5.

This chain links TRBV6-6 with TRBJ2-7; weak D call: TRBD2 (6 bases). The CDR3 has 15 residues. The V end lost 7 bases, the J end lost 5 bases, and 21 bases lay between the germline ends. The V gene's germline CDR1 is MNHNY and CDR2 SVGAGI (reference sequence). The CDR3 reads CASILGTPETNEQYF. CDR3 nucleotides: TGTGCCAGCATACTCGGGACTCCCGAGACGAACGAGCAGTACTTC.

V gene TRBV6-5 combines with J gene TRBJ2-5, with a tentative D call TRBD1 (7 bases). The V end lost 9 bases, the J end lost 3 bases, and 20 bases lay between the germline ends. This CDR3 region has 15 residues. The germline CDR1 and CDR2 sequences are MNHEY and SVGAGI. The CDR3 loop reads CASGGEGAGKETQYF. CDR3 nucleotide sequence: TGTGCCAGTGGGGGAGAGGGGGCGGGGAAAGAGACCCAGTACTTC.

V gene TRBV13 combines with J gene TRBJ2-7; the D gene is possibly TRBD1 (5 bases). This CDR3 is built from 14 residues. The V end lost 0 bases, the J end lost 7 bases, and 13 bases lay between the germline ends. Germline-derived CDR1 and CDR2 are PRHDT and FYEKMQ (reference sequence). The CDR3 spells CASSLGHQGEEQYV. In nucleotides, the CDR3 is TGTGCCAGCAGCTTAGGCCATCAGGGTGAAGAGCAGTACGTC.

The chain uses TRBV7-8 and TRBJ1-5; no definite D call. V lost 2 bases and J 6 bases, leaving 8 bases between the germline ends. The germline CDR1 and CDR2 sequences are SGHVS and FQNEAQ. The CDR3 covers 13 residues. Here the CDR3 DNA reads TGTGCCAGCAGCTTATTAAATAGTCAGCCCCAGCATTTT. It codes for CASSLLNSQPQHF.

This chain joins TRBV9 and TRBJ1-1, with TRBD1 matching 7 bases. Germline lookup yields CDR1 SGDLS and CDR2 YYNGEE. The V and J ends lost 3 bases and 6 bases, in that order; junction bases with no gene match: 5. This CDR3 comprises 13 residues. The CDR3 coding sequence is TGTGCCAGCAGCGGCCGAGGGACAGCTGAAGCTTTCTTT. The encoded protein is CASSGRGTAEAFF.

The rearrangement links TRBV10-2 to TRBJ2-3; 9 bases agree with TRBD1. The V and J ends lost 4 bases and 2 bases, in that order; junction bases with no gene match: 1. CDR3 size: 14 residues. Germline CDR1 WSHSY, CDR2 SAAADI. The CDR3 nucleotides are TGCGCCAGCAGTGGGACAGGGGTCACAGATACGCAGTATTTT. The encoded protein is CASSGTGVTDTQYF.

J is TRBJ2-1 and V is TRBV4-3; TRBD1 is a possible D gene (5 bases). The CDR3 has 16 residues. V was pared by 3 bases and J by 6 bases, with 18 bases between. Germline CDR1 and CDR2: LGHNA and YSLEER. The CDR3 nucleotides read TGCGCCAGCAGCCATCAAGGACAATTCCCTTTCAATGAGCAGTTCTTC. Translation: CASSHQGQFPFNEQFF.

The rearrangement uses TRBV7-9 and TRBJ1-2; D is unresolved. V was pared by 0 bases and J by 8 bases, with 13 bases between. Germline V gene data show CDR1 as SEHNR and CDR2 as FQNEAQ (reference sequence). The CDR3 has 14 residues. CDR3 loop: CASSLALGRWGYTF. CDR3 bases: TGTGCCAGCAGCTTAGCGCTGGGGAGATGGGGCTACACCTTC.

A few counts support this clone. The J gene is TRBJ1-2, the V gene TRBV30, with TRBD1 matching over 8 bases. J gave up 0 bases and V 3 bases, and 9 bases lay outside the gene matches. The CDR3 totals 16 residues. CDR1 is GTSNPN and CDR2 is SVGIG in the germline V gene (reference sequence). The chain's CDR3 is CAWSGQGWKPNYGYTF. The CDR3 nucleotides read TGTGCCTGGAGCGGACAGGGTTGGAAGCCTAACTATGGCTACACCTTC. The full variable domain, completed using reference TRBV30 and TRBJ1-2, is SQTIHQWPATLVQPVGSPLSLECTVEGTSNPNLYWYRQAAGRGLQLLFYSVGIGQISSEVPQNLSASRPQDRQFILSSKKLLLSDSGFYLCAWSGQGWKPNYGYTFGSGTRLTVV.

The chain carries TRBV19 and TRBJ2-3, with 7 bases aligning to TRBD1. The CDR3 sequence is 15 residues long. The V gene's germline CDR1 is LNHDA and CDR2 SQIVND (reference sequence). J gave up 4 bases and V 3 bases, and 7 bases lay outside the gene matches. The CDR3 DNA reads as TGTGCCAGTAGTATCCCGGGACAGCTCCCAGATACGCAGTATTTT. Translating gives CASSIPGQLPDTQYF.

The genes are TRBV2 and TRBJ1-2; D might be TRBD1 (5 bases). Germline assignment: CDR1 SNHLY and CDR2 FYNNEI. Between the trimmed V and J ends, which lost 7 bases and 8 bases, there was a span of 14 bases. The CDR3 is 12 amino acids. Written as DNA, the CDR3 is TGTGCCAGCACCGGCGGGGGACGGGGCTACACCTTC. Protein sequence: CASTGGGRGYTF.

The V gene is TRBV4-3, the J gene TRBJ2-5; TRBD2 agrees at 10 bases. Trimming removed 0 bases from V and 2 bases from J; junction bases left unmatched: 6. The CDR3 sequence is 17 residues long. The germline CDR1 and CDR2 sequences are LGHNA and YSLEER. CDR3 in amino acids: CASSQDILAGTQETQYF. DNA for the CDR3: TGCGCCAGCAGCCAAGATATACTAGCGGGGACTCAAGAGACCCAGTACTTC.

The chain's CDR3 is CASSIQTGQGILNEKLFF. The CDR3 DNA reads TGTGCCAGCAGCATCCAAACGGGACAGGGTATTCTTAATGAAAAACTGTTTTTT. The V and J genes are TRBV7-9 and TRBJ1-4; TRBD1 matches at 9 bases. J was trimmed by 4 bases and V by 5 bases; bases with no gene match: 14. Germline CDR1 and CDR2: SEHNR and FQNEAQ (reference sequence). CDR3 size: 18 residues.

The table lists this clone with a count of one. The chain employs TRBV7-2 and TRBJ1-4; 12 nucleotides match TRBD1. V shed 5 bases and J 0 bases; nucleotides not matched to a gene: 10. The germline V gene has CDR1 SGHTA and CDR2 FQGNSA. This CDR3 spans 19 amino acids. The CDR3 DNA is TGTGCCAGCAGCGTGGGACAGGGGGCGTGGGGGGCAACTAATGAAAAACTGTTTTTT. Translation gives CASSVGQGAWGATNEKLFF. Variable domain in full (rest from reference TRBV7-2 and TRBJ1-4): GAGVSQSPSNKVTEKGKDVELRCDPISGHTALYWYRQSLGQGLEFLIYFQGNSAPDKSGLPSDRFSAERTGGSVSTLTIQRTQQEDSAVYLCASSVGQGAWGATNEKLFFGSGTQLSVL.

This CDR3 reads CSVEVEAGGTDTQYF. The CDR3 DNA reads as TGCAGCGTTGAAGTGGAGGCCGGCGGCACAGATACGCAGTATTTT. The V gene is TRBV29-1, the J gene TRBJ2-3; D perhaps matches TRBD2 (5 bases). Trimming left V 1 base short and J 1 base short, with 12 bases between. The CDR3 contains 15 residues. Germline V gene data show CDR1 as SQVTM and CDR2 as ANQGSEA.

In this sample, this clone turned up once. The chain combines TRBV20-1 with TRBJ2-1, with no clear D. V gave up 2 bases and J gave up 5 bases, with 4 bases separating them. The CDR3 length is 11 residues. Germline V lookup: CDR1 DFQATT, CDR2 SNEGSKA (reference sequence). The CDR3 protein is CSARQNNEQFF. The CDR3 DNA sequence: TGCAGTGCTAGACAGAACAATGAGCAGTTCTTC.

The chain employs TRBV4-3 and TRBJ1-2, with D hard to call. Germline V gives CDR1 LGHNA, CDR2 YSLEER. The CDR3 spans 13 residues. The V gene lost 0 bases and the J gene lost 5 bases, with 7 bases spanning the gap. The CDR3 loop is CASSQDRGYGYTF. The CDR3 DNA follows: TGCGCCAGCAGCCAAGATCGAGGGTATGGCTACACCTTC.

This sequence joins TRBV5-1 and TRBJ1-3; 8 bases are a match to TRBD1. V lost 4 bases and J lost 2; bases outside the gene matches: 8. The germline CDR1 and CDR2 sequences are SGHRS and YFSETQ. The CDR3 extends over 16 amino acids. Here the CDR3 reads CASSPRPDRAGNTIYF. CDR3 nucleotide sequence: TGCGCCAGCAGCCCCCGACCGGACAGGGCTGGAAACACCATATATTTT.

The J gene is TRBJ2-1, the V gene TRBV2; 8 nucleotides agree with TRBD1. The ends lost 6 bases at V and 6 bases at J; junction bases unmatched: 7. The CDR3 extends over 14 amino acids. The germline V gene has CDR1 SNHLY and CDR2 FYNNEI. CDR3 sequence (DNA): TGTGCCAGCAGCCAGGACAGGGCTCTCAATGAGCAGTTCTTC. This gives the protein CASSQDRALNEQFF.

The chain has TRBV27 and TRBJ2-5, with a tentative D call TRBD1 (5 bases). Germline V gene data show CDR1 as MNHEY and CDR2 as SMNVEV (reference sequence). Deletions cut 5 bases from V and 5 bases from J, with 18 bases between. The CDR3 runs 15 residues. CDR3 sequence (DNA): TGTGCCAGCAGTCCAACCCAGGGAAGGTATGAGACCCAGTACTTC. It translates to CASSPTQGRYETQYF.

The chain uses TRBV6-5 and TRBJ2-5, with 10 bases that match TRBD1. Germline CDR1 is MNHEY and CDR2 is SVGAGI. This CDR3 spans 15 amino acids. J was trimmed by 6 bases and V by 8 bases; bases with no gene match: 12. The chain's CDR3 is CASETRRDRGKTQYF. DNA for the CDR3: TGTGCCAGCGAAACACGCCGGGACAGGGGCAAGACCCAGTACTTC.

The chain recombines TRBV6-1 with TRBJ2-5; D remains ambiguous. The V gene lost 8 bases and the J gene lost 7 bases, with 11 bases spanning the gap. Per germline, CDR1 MNHNS and CDR2 SASEGT. The CDR3 sequence is 11 residues long. Here the CDR3 reads CASEPPGTQYF. In DNA, the CDR3 is TGTGCCAGCGAACCACCGGGGACCCAGTACTTC.

This clone was observed once. The chain couples TRBV18 to TRBJ2-2; 8 bases align to TRBD1. The CDR3 runs 18 residues. Germline V gives CDR1 KGHSH, CDR2 LQKENI. The J segment lost 0 bases and the V segment lost 4 bases, leaving 10 bases of the junction unmatched. In DNA form, the CDR3 reads TGTGCCAGCTCACTCCTCCTGACAGGGGAGACGAACACCGGGGAGCTGTTTTTT. Translating gives CASSLLLTGETNTGELFF. Variable domain in full (rest from reference TRBV18 and TRBJ2-2): NAGVMQNPRHLVRRRGQEARLRCSPMKGHSHVYWYRQLPEEGLKFMVYLQKENIIDESGMPKERFSAEFPKEGPSILRIQQVVRGDSAAYFCASSLLLTGETNTGELFFGEGSRLTVL.

The chain combines TRBV28 with TRBJ2-1; 10 bases map to TRBD2. The CDR3 has 14 residues. Germline lookup yields CDR1 MDHEN and CDR2 SYDVKM. Trimming cost V 8 bases and J 6 bases; bases outside gene matches: 7. CDR3 bases: TGTGCCAGCGGTAGCGGGGGGAGATCCAATGAGCAGTTCTTC. Its protein product is CASGSGGRSNEQFF.

The chain carries TRBV4-3 and TRBJ2-7, with TRBD1 identical over 11 bases. This CDR3 region has 14 residues. The ends lost 3 bases at V and 4 bases at J; junction bases unmatched: 2. Germline-derived CDR1 and CDR2 are LGHNA and YSLEER. CDR3 amino acids: CASSQDRGLYEQYF. In DNA, the CDR3 is TGCGCCAGCAGCCAGGACAGGGGGCTATACGAGCAGTACTTC.

The chain has TRBV5-1 and TRBJ1-1; a weak D match, TRBD1 (5 bases). Deletions cut 1 base from V and 0 bases from J, with 10 bases between. This CDR3 region has 15 residues. The V gene's germline CDR1 is SGHRS and CDR2 YFSETQ. The CDR3 DNA reads TGCGCCAGCAGCTTGCTAGGGGCCTTGAACACTGAAGCTTTCTTT. This codes for CASSLLGALNTEAFF.

This clone was counted between two and nine times. This chain connects TRBV7-8 to TRBJ2-1; 12 bases fit TRBD2. The germline V gene encodes CDR1 SGHVS and CDR2 FQNEAQ. This CDR3 comprises 15 residues. With V trimmed by 5 bases and J by 5 bases, 4 bases remained unmatched. CDR3 region: CASSLLAGGNNEQFF. CDR3 in DNA: TGTGCCAGCAGCCTACTAGCGGGGGGAAACAATGAGCAGTTCTTC.